This is a list of T cell receptor beta chains from one sample in a study of blood T cells in healthy people across ages. TCRdb called the 5' RACE reads again in MiXCR, with one record for every CDR3 protein. The sample shows fewer than 700,000 distinct CDR3 sequences, more than 45% of them seen only once. The source material was blood. The receptors originated from a man older than 75 in good health. Both conserved end residues are part of each CDR3. A D gene is named only where the DNA matches it firmly. Clone size is shown for a subset of rows, as once, few, many or a class of expanded clone.

DNA | CDR3 | J | V | size | D
TGTGCCAGCAGCTTAAGTGGGACTAGCGGCGGGGGGAATGAGCAGTTCTTC | CASSLSGTSGGGNEQFF | TRBJ2-1 | TRBV7-3 | few | TRBD2
TGCGCCAGCAGCCGGACTACAGGGGGCGAAGAAAAACTGTTTTTT | CASSRTTGGEEKLFF | TRBJ1-4 | TRBV5-1 | . | TRBD1
TGTGCCAGCAGCCAAGGCGTGCTGCTAGCCCTCAATGAGCAGTTCTTC | CASSQGVLLALNEQFF | TRBJ2-1 | TRBV4-2 | few | .
TGTGCCAGCAGTTACGGACCAGTGGGTAGCGGGGGGGCTAAAGAGACCCAGTACTTC | CASSYGPVGSGGAKETQYF | TRBJ2-5 | TRBV6-5 | . | TRBD2
TGTGCCAGCAGTTTAGGCCCCAGGGGAATTGAGCAGTTCTTC | CASSLGPRGIEQFF | TRBJ2-1 | TRBV27 | . | .
TGTGCCAGCAGCAAAGCGTGTATCGGACAGACCTCCTACGAGCAGTACTTC | CASSKACIGQTSYEQYF | TRBJ2-7 | TRBV21-1 | . | .
TGTGCCAGCAGCCCAGGACTAGTTAGGGTGAATGAGCAGTTCTTC | CASSPGLVRVNEQFF | TRBJ2-1 | TRBV6-5 | many | TRBD2
TGCAGTGCTAGCCGCACTAGCGGGAAAGAGACCCAGTACTTC | CSASRTSGKETQYF | TRBJ2-5 | TRBV20-1 | few | TRBD2
TGTGCCAGCAGCCAAGGACAGGGGGGGGAGTTCTTC | CASSQGQGGEFF | TRBJ2-1 | TRBV4-2 | . | TRBD1
TGCGCCAGCAGCTTGGCTGGGGGGACTAGCGGCACTAGCACAGATACGCGGTATTTT | CASSLAGGTSGTSTDTRYF | TRBJ2-3 | TRBV5-1 | . | TRBD2
TGTGCCAGCACCGGACGAGAGGGCTACACCTTC | CASTGREGYTF | TRBJ1-2 | TRBV6-5 | many | .
TGTGTCAGCAGTTTCGAAACTAGCCTCACTACCAAAAACATTCAGTACTTC | CVSSFETSLTTKNIQYF | TRBJ2-4 | TRBV12-3/TRBV12-4 | . | .
TGCAGTGCTAGCCGGGACGGGCAGGACCACGAGCAGTACTTC | CSASRDGQDHEQYF | TRBJ2-7 | TRBV20-1 | few | .
TGTGCCAGCAGCTCCAGATCTAGCGACCACACAGATACGCAGTATTTT | CASSSRSSDHTDTQYF | TRBJ2-3 | TRBV9 | . | .
TGTGCCAGCAGTTCTTTGGGGGCCAAGGGCTACACCTTC | CASSSLGAKGYTF | TRBJ1-2 | TRBV27 | . | .
TGTGCCAGCAGCCCAAACAGTCACCAAGAGACCCAGTACTTC | CASSPNSHQETQYF | TRBJ2-5 | TRBV7-2 | . | .
TGTGCCCCAGGGGCACCATCCTCCTACGAGCAGTACTTC | CAPGAPSSYEQYF | TRBJ2-7 | TRBV6-2/TRBV6-3 | . | .
TGTGCCACCAGCAGAGATTCGGGGGAGTGGGATACGCAGTATTTT | CATSRDSGEWDTQYF | TRBJ2-3 | TRBV15 | . | .